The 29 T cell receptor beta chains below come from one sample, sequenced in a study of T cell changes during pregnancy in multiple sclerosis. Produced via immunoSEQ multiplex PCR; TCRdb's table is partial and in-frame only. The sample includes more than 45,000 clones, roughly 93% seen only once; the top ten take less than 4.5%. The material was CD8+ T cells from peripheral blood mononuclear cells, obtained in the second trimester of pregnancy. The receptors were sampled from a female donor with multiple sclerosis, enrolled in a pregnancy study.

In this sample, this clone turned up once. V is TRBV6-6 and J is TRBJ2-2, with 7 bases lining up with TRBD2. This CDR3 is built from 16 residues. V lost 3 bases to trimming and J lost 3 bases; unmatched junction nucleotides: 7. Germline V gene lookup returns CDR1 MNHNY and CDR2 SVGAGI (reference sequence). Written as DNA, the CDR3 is TGTGCCAGCAGTTATACTTGGGGAGGGGACACCGGGGAGCTGTTTTTT. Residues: CASSYTWGGDTGELFF.

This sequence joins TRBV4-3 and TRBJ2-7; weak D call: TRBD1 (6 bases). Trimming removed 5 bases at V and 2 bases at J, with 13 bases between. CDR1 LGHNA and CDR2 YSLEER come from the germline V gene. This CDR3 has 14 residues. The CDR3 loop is CASSAPGQAYEQYF. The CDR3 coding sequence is TGCGCCAGCAGCGCACCGGGACAAGCCTACGAGCAGTACTTC.

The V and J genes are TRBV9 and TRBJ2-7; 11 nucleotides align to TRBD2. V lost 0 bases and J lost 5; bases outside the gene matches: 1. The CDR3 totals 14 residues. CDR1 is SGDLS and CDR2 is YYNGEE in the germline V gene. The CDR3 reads CASSVGGLADEQYF. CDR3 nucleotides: TGTGCCAGCAGCGTAGGGGGACTAGCGGACGAGCAGTACTTC.

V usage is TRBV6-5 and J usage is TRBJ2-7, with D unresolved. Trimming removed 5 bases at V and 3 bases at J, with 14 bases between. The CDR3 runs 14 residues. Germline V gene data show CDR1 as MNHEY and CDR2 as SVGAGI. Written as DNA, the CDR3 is TGTGCCAGCAGTCCCTCGTCCCCGGGCTACGAGCAGTACTTC. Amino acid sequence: CASSPSSPGYEQYF.

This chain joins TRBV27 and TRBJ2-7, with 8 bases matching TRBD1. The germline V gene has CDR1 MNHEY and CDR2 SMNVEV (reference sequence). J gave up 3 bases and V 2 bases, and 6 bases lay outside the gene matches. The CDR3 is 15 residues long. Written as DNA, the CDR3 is TGTGCCAGCAGTTTACGACAGGGGATTGTCTACGAGCAGTACTTC. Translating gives CASSLRQGIVYEQYF.

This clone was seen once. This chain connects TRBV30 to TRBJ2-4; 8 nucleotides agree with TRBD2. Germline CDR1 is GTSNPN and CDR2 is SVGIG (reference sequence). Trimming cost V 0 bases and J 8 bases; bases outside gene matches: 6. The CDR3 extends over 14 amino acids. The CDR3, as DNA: TGTGCCTGGAGTGTAGGGGCCGGGAGGGACATTCAGTACTTC. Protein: CAWSVGAGRDIQYF.

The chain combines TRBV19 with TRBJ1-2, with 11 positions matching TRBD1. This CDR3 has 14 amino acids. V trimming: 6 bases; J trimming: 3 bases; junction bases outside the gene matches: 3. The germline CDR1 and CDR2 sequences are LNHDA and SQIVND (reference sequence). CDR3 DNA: TGTGCCAGTAGCCGGACAGGGGGCGACTATGGCTACACCTTC. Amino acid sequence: CASSRTGGDYGYTF.

Here the CDR3 DNA reads TGTGCCAGCAGCCGGGGTCTAGCGGGAGTCCCAGAGACCCAGTACTTC. Translated: CASSRGLAGVPETQYF. J is TRBJ2-5 and V is TRBV5-4; 10 bases line up with TRBD2. The CDR3 runs to 16 residues. Germline V lookup: CDR1 SGHNT, CDR2 YYREEE (reference sequence). Trimming took 4 bases from V and 4 from J; bases not matched to a gene: 10.

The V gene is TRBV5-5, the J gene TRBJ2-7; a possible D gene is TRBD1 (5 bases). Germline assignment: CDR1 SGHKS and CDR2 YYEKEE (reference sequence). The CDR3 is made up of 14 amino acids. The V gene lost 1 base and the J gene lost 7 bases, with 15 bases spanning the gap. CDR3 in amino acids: CASSLLAGRREQYF. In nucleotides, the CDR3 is TGTGCCAGCAGCTTGTTGGCAGGGCGTAGAGAGCAGTACTTC.

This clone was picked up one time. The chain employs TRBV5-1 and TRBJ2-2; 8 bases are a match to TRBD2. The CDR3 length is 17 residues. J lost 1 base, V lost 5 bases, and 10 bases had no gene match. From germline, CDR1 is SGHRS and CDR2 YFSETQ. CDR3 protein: CASSRSGSIENTGELFF. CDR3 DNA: TGCGCCAGCAGTCGGAGCGGGAGCATTGAGAACACCGGGGAGCTGTTTTTT.

CDR3 protein: CASSQEVAADSYEQYF. The CDR3 nucleotides are TGTGCCAGCAGCCAAGAAGTAGCGGCAGACTCCTACGAGCAGTACTTC. The chain combines TRBV4-2 with TRBJ2-7; tentatively, D is TRBD2 (6 bases). Looked up from germline, CDR1 is LGHNA and CDR2 is YNFKEQ. The length of the CDR3 is 16 residues. Trimming removed 0 bases from V and 0 bases from J, with 12 bases in between.

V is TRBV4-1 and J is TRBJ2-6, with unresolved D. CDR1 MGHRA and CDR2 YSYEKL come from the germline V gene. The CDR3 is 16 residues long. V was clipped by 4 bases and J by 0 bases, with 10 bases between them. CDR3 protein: CASSPSVGSGANVLTF. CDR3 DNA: TGCGCCAGCAGCCCTTCAGTTGGCTCTGGGGCCAACGTCCTGACTTTC.

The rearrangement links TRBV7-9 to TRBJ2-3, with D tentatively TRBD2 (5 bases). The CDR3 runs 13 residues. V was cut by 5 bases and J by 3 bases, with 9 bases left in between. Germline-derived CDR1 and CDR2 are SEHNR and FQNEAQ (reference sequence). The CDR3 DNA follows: TGTGCCAGCAGCACGGGGTTGACAGATACGCAGTATTTT. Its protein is CASSTGLTDTQYF.

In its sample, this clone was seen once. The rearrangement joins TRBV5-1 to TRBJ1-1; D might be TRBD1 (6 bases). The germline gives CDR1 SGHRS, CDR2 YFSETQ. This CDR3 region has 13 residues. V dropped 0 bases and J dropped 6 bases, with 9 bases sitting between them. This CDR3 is CASSLVGGPEAFF. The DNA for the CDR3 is TGCGCCAGCAGCTTGGTGGGGGGGCCTGAAGCTTTCTTT.

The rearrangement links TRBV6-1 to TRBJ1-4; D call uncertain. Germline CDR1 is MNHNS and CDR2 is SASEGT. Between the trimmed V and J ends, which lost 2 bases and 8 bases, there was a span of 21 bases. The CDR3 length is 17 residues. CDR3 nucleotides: TGTGCCAGCAGTGAAAGTATCGGGATTTGGTATGTCGAAAAACTGTTTTTT. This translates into CASSESIGIWYVEKLFF.

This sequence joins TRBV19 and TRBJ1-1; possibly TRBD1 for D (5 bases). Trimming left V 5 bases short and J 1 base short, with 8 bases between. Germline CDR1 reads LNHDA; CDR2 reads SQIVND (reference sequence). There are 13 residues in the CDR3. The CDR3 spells CASSPGKNTEAFF. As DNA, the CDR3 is TGTGCCAGTAGTCCAGGGAAGAACACTGAAGCTTTCTTT.

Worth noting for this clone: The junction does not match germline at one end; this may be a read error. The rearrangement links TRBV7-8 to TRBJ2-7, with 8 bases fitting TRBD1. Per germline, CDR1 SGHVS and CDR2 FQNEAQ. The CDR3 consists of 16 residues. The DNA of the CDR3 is TGTGCCAGCAGCCCCCAAGGACAGGGACGTGTCTACGAGGACCACTTC. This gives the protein CASSPQGQGRVYEDHF.

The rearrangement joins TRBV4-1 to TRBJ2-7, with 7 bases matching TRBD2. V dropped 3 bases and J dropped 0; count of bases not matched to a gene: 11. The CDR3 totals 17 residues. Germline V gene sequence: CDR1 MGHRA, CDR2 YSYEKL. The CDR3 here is CASSQPPGGGSSYEQYF. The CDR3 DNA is TGCGCCAGCAGCCAGCCCCCCGGCGGGGGAAGCTCCTACGAGCAGTACTTC.

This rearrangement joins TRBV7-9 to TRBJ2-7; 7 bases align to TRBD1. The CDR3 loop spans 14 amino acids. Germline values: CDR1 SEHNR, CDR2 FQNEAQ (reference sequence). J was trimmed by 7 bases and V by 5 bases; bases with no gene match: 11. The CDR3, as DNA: TGTGCCAGCAGCCAGACAGGGAGAGGGGTAGAGCAGTACTTC. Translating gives CASSQTGRGVEQYF.

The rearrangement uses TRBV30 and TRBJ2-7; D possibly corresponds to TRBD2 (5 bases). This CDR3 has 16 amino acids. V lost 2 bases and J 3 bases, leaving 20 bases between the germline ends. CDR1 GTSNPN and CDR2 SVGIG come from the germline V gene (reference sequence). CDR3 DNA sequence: TGTGCCTGGAGTACCCCACCCCCCGGACTGATCTACGAGCAGTACTTC. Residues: CAWSTPPPGLIYEQYF.

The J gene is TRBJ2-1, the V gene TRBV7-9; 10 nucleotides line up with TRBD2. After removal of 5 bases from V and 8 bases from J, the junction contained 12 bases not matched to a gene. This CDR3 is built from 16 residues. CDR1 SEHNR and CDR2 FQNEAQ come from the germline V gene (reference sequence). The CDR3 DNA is TGTGCCAGCAGCACCCGCAGCGGGGGGGCCACGGATGAGCAGTTCTTC. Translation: CASSTRSGGATDEQFF.

CDR3 DNA: TGCGCCAGCAGCCAGGACCGGACAGGGGGCGTAGGCTACACCTTC. It is translated as CASSQDRTGGVGYTF. This chain uses TRBV4-1 with TRBJ1-2; 11 bases are a match to TRBD1. Per the germline V gene, CDR1 is MGHRA and CDR2 is YSYEKL. This CDR3 region has 15 residues. Losses at the gene ends were 3 bases for V and 8 bases for J; bases not matched to a gene: 8.

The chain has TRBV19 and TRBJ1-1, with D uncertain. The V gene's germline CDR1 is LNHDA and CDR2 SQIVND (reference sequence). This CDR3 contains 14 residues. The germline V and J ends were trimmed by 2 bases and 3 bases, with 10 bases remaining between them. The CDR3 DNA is TGTGCCAGTAGTATAAGCCTAACTGACACTGAAGCTTTCTTT. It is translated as CASSISLTDTEAFF.

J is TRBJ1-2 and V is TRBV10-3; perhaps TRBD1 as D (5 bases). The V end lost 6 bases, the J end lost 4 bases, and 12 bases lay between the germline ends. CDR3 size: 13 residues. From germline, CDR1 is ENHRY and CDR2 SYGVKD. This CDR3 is CAIRGRDLYGYTF. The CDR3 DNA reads TGTGCCATCAGGGGGAGGGACCTCTATGGCTACACCTTC.

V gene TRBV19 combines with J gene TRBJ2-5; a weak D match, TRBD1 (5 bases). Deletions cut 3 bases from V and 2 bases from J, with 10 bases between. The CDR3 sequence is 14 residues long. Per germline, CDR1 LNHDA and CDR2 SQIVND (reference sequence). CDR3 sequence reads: CASSIRGFQETQYF. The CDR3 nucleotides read TGTGCCAGTAGTATTAGGGGATTTCAAGAGACCCAGTACTTC.

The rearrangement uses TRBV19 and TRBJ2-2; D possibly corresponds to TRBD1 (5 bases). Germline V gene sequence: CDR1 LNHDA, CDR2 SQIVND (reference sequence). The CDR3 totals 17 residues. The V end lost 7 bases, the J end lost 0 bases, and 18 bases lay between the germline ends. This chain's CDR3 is CASTIITTVPNTGELFF. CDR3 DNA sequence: TGTGCCAGTACCATTATCACGACAGTCCCGAACACCGGGGAGCTGTTTTTT. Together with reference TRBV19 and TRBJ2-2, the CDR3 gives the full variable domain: DGGITQSPKYLFRKEGQNVTLSCEQNLNHDAMYWYRQDPGQGLRLIYYSQIVNDFQKGDIAEGYSVSREKKESFPLTVTSAQKNPTAFYLCASTIITTVPNTGELFFGEGSRLTVL.

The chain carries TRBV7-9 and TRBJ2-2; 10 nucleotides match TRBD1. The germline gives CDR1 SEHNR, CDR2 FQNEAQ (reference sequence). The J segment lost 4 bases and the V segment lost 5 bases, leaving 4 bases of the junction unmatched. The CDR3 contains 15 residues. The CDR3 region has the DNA TGTGCCAGCAGCACCCGGGACAGGGGCACCGGGGAGCTGTTTTTT. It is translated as CASSTRDRGTGELFF.

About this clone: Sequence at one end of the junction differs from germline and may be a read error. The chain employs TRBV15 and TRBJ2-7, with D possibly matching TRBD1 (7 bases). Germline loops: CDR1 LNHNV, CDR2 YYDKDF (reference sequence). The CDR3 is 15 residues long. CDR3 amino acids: CATGRARGAYYEQYF. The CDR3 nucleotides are TGTGCCACCGGCAGAGCCAGGGGGGCCTACTACGAGCAGTACTTC.

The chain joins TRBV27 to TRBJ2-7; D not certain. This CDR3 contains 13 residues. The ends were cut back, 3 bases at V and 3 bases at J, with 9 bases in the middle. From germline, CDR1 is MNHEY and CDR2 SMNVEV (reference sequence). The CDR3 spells CASSLGSDYEQYF. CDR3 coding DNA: TGTGCCAGCAGTTTGGGCTCGGACTACGAGCAGTACTTC.